These 29 T cell receptor beta chains share one sample of origin, sequenced in a study of blood T cell repertoires in COVID-19. Sequenced by immunoSEQ multiplex PCR; TCRdb stores in-frame clones only, minus some. Of fewer than 250,000 clones listed, 75% to 85% are singletons. The sample comprised peripheral blood. All receptors derive from a man aged 60 to 69 with acute or convalescent COVID-19.

The CDR3 protein is CASSLRGVVFTEAFF. The CDR3 DNA follows: TGCGCCAGCAGCTTGCGGGGTGTTGTCTTCACTGAAGCTTTCTTT. V and J are TRBV5-1 and TRBJ1-1; D is unclear. Germline CDR1 is SGHRS and CDR2 is YFSETQ. The CDR3 is made up of 15 amino acids. The ends were cut back, 1 base at V and 4 bases at J, with 14 bases in the middle.

The chain links TRBV25-1 to TRBJ1-2; D perhaps matches TRBD1 (5 bases). This CDR3 spans 14 amino acids. Germline values: CDR1 MGHDK, CDR2 SYGVNS. V was shortened by 5 bases and J by 0 bases, with 10 bases between the two germline ends. CDR3 DNA: TGTGCCAGCAGTTTCCAGGGCCCTAACTATGGCTACACCTTC. This encodes CASSFQGPNYGYTF.

This chain links TRBV3-1 (or the pseudogene TRBV3-2) with TRBJ2-7, with 8 bases matching TRBD2. CDR1 is LGHDT, CDR2 YNNKEL, per germline (reference sequence). The CDR3 totals 14 residues. V lost 9 bases and J lost 2; bases outside the gene matches: 9. CDR3 nucleotide sequence: TGTGCCAGACATCTAGCGGGTACACCCTACGAGCAGTACTTC. It translates to CARHLAGTPYEQYF.

The chain uses TRBV27 and TRBJ2-7; no firm D call. Deletions cut 4 bases from V and 2 bases from J, with 12 bases between. Germline CDR1 is MNHEY and CDR2 is SMNVEV (reference sequence). The CDR3 is 14 residues long. CDR3 sequence reads: CASSSILRAYEQYF. In DNA form, the CDR3 reads TGTGCCAGCAGTTCCATACTACGGGCCTACGAGCAGTACTTC.

The chain uses TRBV24-1 and TRBJ2-1, with 7 bases that match TRBD1. V trimming: 7 bases; J trimming: 8 bases; junction bases outside the gene matches: 10. Germline V gene lookup returns CDR1 KGHDR and CDR2 SFDVKD. The CDR3 covers 14 residues. The DNA of the CDR3 is TGTGCCACCAGCCCCGGGACAGTGCCCCATGAGCAGTTCTTC. It specifies CATSPGTVPHEQFF.

The chain links TRBV24-1 to TRBJ1-5; tentative D call: TRBD1 (6 bases). Deletions cut 4 bases from V and 3 bases from J, with 9 bases between. The CDR3 length is 14 residues. Germline V CDR1 and CDR2: KGHDR, SFDVKD. CDR3: CATSDGQNNQPQHF. For the CDR3, the DNA is TGTGCCACCAGTGACGGACAGAACAATCAGCCCCAGCATTTT.

The V call is TRBV9, the J call TRBJ2-1, with unresolved D. The germline gives CDR1 SGDLS, CDR2 YYNGEE. The V and J ends lost 0 bases and 0 bases respectively, with 10 bases between them. This CDR3 has 16 residues. The CDR3 DNA reads as TGTGCCAGCAGCGTAGAGCTGTACCCCTCCTACAATGAGCAGTTCTTC. Protein: CASSVELYPSYNEQFF.

This sequence joins TRBV9 and TRBJ1-2, with D possibly TRBD1 on 6 matching bases. The CDR3 totals 14 residues. V shed 4 bases and J shed 4 bases, with 14 bases lying between them. Germline V gene data show CDR1 as SGDLS and CDR2 as YYNGEE. In nucleotides, the CDR3 is TGTGCCAGCAGCCTGCCCGGGACACTCTATGGCTACACCTTC. Its protein product is CASSLPGTLYGYTF.

This chain links TRBV7-9 with TRBJ2-7; TRBD1 aligns across 7 bases. Germline CDR1 reads SEHNR; CDR2 reads FQNEAQ (reference sequence). V lost 4 bases and J lost 3; bases outside the gene matches: 3. The CDR3 runs 13 residues. Written as DNA, the CDR3 is TGTGCCAGCAGCTCGGGACAGTTCTACGAGCAGTACTTC. Translation: CASSSGQFYEQYF.

The chain employs TRBV7-2 and TRBJ1-5, with 11 bases aligning to TRBD1. CDR3 length: 15 amino acids. V dropped 5 bases and J dropped 6; count of bases not matched to a gene: 6. The germline CDR1 and CDR2 sequences are SGHTA and FQGNSA. The CDR3 DNA is TGTGCCAGCAGCCCGGGGACAGGGGGTGCTCAGCCCCAGCATTTT. Its translation is CASSPGTGGAQPQHF.

The gene calls are TRBV25-1 and TRBJ1-2; no clear D. CDR3 length equals 14 residues. The germline CDR1 and CDR2 sequences are MGHDK and SYGVNS. The V gene lost 5 bases and the J gene lost 3 bases, with 13 bases spanning the gap. CDR3 amino acids: CASSTQPGYYGYTF. The CDR3 DNA sequence: TGTGCCAGCAGTACTCAGCCCGGGTACTATGGCTACACCTTC.

The chain has TRBV3-1 (or the pseudogene TRBV3-2) and TRBJ2-2; D ambiguous. Germline CDR1 LGHDT, CDR2 YNNKEL (reference sequence). The germline V and J ends were trimmed by 4 bases and 0 bases, with 12 bases remaining between them. This CDR3 is built from 16 residues. This chain's CDR3 is CASSPVLIPNTGELFF. The CDR3 DNA sequence: TGTGCCAGCAGCCCTGTCCTTATTCCGAACACCGGGGAGCTGTTTTTT.

The rearrangement joins TRBV5-8 to TRBJ2-7; the match to TRBD2 covers 7 bases. The CDR3 sequence is 16 residues long. J was trimmed by 3 bases and V by 0 bases; bases with no gene match: 9. From germline, CDR1 is SGHTS and CDR2 YDEGEE. The CDR3 loop reads CASSLASGGGGYEQYF. The DNA of the CDR3 is TGTGCCAGCAGCTTGGCTAGCGGAGGTGGAGGCTACGAGCAGTACTTC.

This chain uses TRBV4-2 with TRBJ2-7; TRBD2 agrees at 9 bases. J lost 4 bases, V lost 0 bases, and 10 bases had no gene match. The CDR3 covers 17 residues. Germline V gene sequence: CDR1 LGHNA, CDR2 YNFKEQ. The CDR3 loop is CASSQDIGGLAMYEQYF. CDR3 sequence (DNA): TGTGCCAGCAGCCAAGATATCGGTGGACTAGCGATGTACGAGCAGTACTTC.

This chain links TRBV5-6 with TRBJ1-5, with D maybe TRBD1 (5 bases). CDR1 is SGHDT and CDR2 is YYEEEE in the germline V gene. The ends were cut back, 1 base at V and 5 bases at J, with 10 bases in the middle. This CDR3 has 14 amino acids. The CDR3, as DNA: TGTGCCAGCAGCTTGTTCAGGGACTATCAGCCCCAGCATTTT. This codes for CASSLFRDYQPQHF.

This sequence joins TRBV3-1 (or the pseudogene TRBV3-2) and TRBJ1-1; D remains unclear. In germline, CDR1 is LGHDT, CDR2 YNNKEL (reference sequence). The CDR3 length is 15 residues. V was clipped by 0 bases and J by 6 bases, with 14 bases between them. The CDR3 nucleotides are TGTGCCAGCAGCCAAGACCACTCAAATAGTGCTGAAGCTTTCTTT. Translation: CASSQDHSNSAEAFF.

A single count supports this clone. The rearrangement links TRBV4-2 to TRBJ2-3, with D possibly matching TRBD2 (6 bases). V lost 1 base to trimming and J lost 0 bases, with 8 bases between them. Looked up from germline, CDR1 is LGHNA and CDR2 is YNFKEQ. The CDR3 length is 15 residues. For the CDR3, the DNA is TGTGCCAGCAGCCAAGCGGGGGAAAGCACAGATACGCAGTATTTT. Translation: CASSQAGESTDTQYF.

The CDR3 bases are TGTGCCAGCACCCATAGCGGGGGGCCTGCTGGAGAGACCCAGTACTTC. The encoded protein is CASTHSGGPAGETQYF. The rearrangement uses TRBV6-6 and TRBJ2-5; 10 nucleotides match TRBD2. The trim removed 7 bases at V and 4 bases at J, leaving 12 bases unmatched. CDR3 length: 16 residues. CDR1 is MNHNY and CDR2 is SVGAGI in the germline V gene (reference sequence).

The chain carries TRBV12-3 or TRBV12-4 and TRBJ1-2, with D possibly being TRBD1 (5 bases). The CDR3 is 12 residues long. Trimming pared 2 bases from V and 6 bases from J, leaving 7 bases between. The chain's CDR3 is CASSLQGNGYTF. CDR3 in DNA: TGTGCCAGCAGTTTACAGGGAAATGGCTACACCTTC.

The chain links TRBV15 to TRBJ1-2; TRBD1 matches 11 bases. The CDR3 spans 16 residues. Germline V gene sequence: CDR1 LNHNV, CDR2 YYDKDF (reference sequence). Unmatched junction bases numbered 10, after V lost 3 bases and J lost 7 bases. Here the CDR3 reads CATSRGRTGGAFGYTF. CDR3 bases: TGTGCCACCAGCAGGGGACGGACAGGGGGCGCATTTGGCTACACCTTC. Full variable domain (rest looked up from reference TRBV15 and TRBJ1-2): DAMVIQNPRYQVTQFGKPVTLSCSQTLNHNVMYWYQQKSSQAPKLLFHYYDKDFNNEADTPDNFQSRRPNTSFCFLDIRSPGLGDTAMYLCATSRGRTGGAFGYTFGSGTRLTVV.

This clone occurred once. The CDR3 is CASSPYGSGALNTGELFF. The DNA of the CDR3 is TGCGCCAGCAGTCCTTATGGTAGCGGGGCCCTGAACACCGGGGAGCTGTTTTTT. This chain links TRBV4-1 with TRBJ2-2; 8 nucleotides align to TRBD2. The J segment lost 1 base and the V segment lost 6 bases, leaving 13 bases of the junction unmatched. Germline V lookup: CDR1 MGHRA, CDR2 YSYEKL. This CDR3 is built from 18 residues.

The chain carries TRBV4-3 and TRBJ2-2; D might be TRBD2 (6 bases). The CDR3 consists of 16 residues. V was pared by 0 bases and J by 5 bases, with 13 bases between. The germline gives CDR1 LGHNA, CDR2 YSLEER. The CDR3 spells CASSQDLGGGTGELFF. In DNA form, the CDR3 reads TGCGCCAGCAGCCAAGATTTGGGGGGTGGTACCGGGGAGCTGTTTTTT.

This clone was counted a single time. The chain combines TRBV5-1 with TRBJ1-4; D is perhaps TRBD1 (6 bases). Germline values: CDR1 SGHRS, CDR2 YFSETQ. The CDR3 has 15 residues. Trimming pared 1 base from V and 10 bases from J, leaving 17 bases between. In DNA form, the CDR3 reads TGCGCCAGCAGCTTGTGGGGCCCCATAGGGGGAAAACTGTTTTTT. Translating gives CASSLWGPIGGKLFF.

The V call is TRBV7-3, the J call TRBJ2-3, with 8 bases lining up with TRBD2. The CDR3 sequence is 15 residues long. Germline V lookup: CDR1 SGHTA, CDR2 FQGTGA. V was pared by 5 bases and J by 4 bases, with 8 bases of the junction left unmatched. CDR3 nucleotide sequence: TGTGCCAGCAGCATGCGGGGGGCACGAGCAGATACGCAGTATTTT. This translates into CASSMRGARADTQYF.

J is TRBJ2-1 and V is TRBV6-2 or TRBV6-3; TRBD2 matches 11 bases. J was trimmed by 4 bases and V by 4 bases; bases with no gene match: 6. The CDR3 totals 16 residues. Germline V lookup: CDR1 MNHEY, CDR2 SVGEGT. DNA for the CDR3: TGTGCCAGCAGTTCTTCCTCTAGCGGGGGGTACAATGAGCAGTTCTTC. It is translated as CASSSSSSGGYNEQFF.

This clone was seen just once. The chain joins TRBV7-9 to TRBJ1-4, with D possibly matching TRBD1 (6 bases). CDR1 is SEHNR, CDR2 FQNEAQ, per germline (reference sequence). This CDR3 has 14 amino acids. Trimming took off 4 bases at V and 3 bases at J, with 9 bases between the two ends. This chain's CDR3 is CASSSRQANEKLFF. CDR3 bases: TGTGCCAGCAGCTCAAGACAGGCTAATGAAAAACTGTTTTTT.

CDR3 protein: CASSLVQKREAFF. CDR3 nucleotides: TGTGCCAGCAGCTTAGTCCAGAAAAGAGAAGCTTTCTTT. This chain links TRBV7-2 with TRBJ1-1; D unresolved. Per germline, CDR1 SGHTA and CDR2 FQGNSA. V shed 1 base and J shed 8 bases, with 11 bases lying between them. The CDR3 contains 13 residues.

This clone was seen repeatedly, ten times or more. CDR3 coding DNA: TGCGCCAGCAGCCAAGGGATAGCGGGCTTAAGCTCCTACAATGAGCAGTTCTTC. Its translation: CASSQGIAGLSSYNEQFF. The chain uses TRBV4-1 and TRBJ2-1; 7 bases fit TRBD2. Germline values: CDR1 MGHRA, CDR2 YSYEKL. The J segment lost 0 bases and the V segment lost 1 base, leaving 9 bases of the junction unmatched. The CDR3 extends over 18 amino acids.

The chain combines TRBV6-5 with TRBJ1-1; D might be TRBD1 (6 bases). This CDR3 spans 15 amino acids. V lost 7 bases to trimming and J lost 4 bases, with 19 bases between them. Germline values: CDR1 MNHEY, CDR2 SVGAGI. Here the CDR3 DNA reads TGTGCCAGCATACGTCTTGTGGGGGGGGCCACTGAAGCTTTCTTT. Translating it yields CASIRLVGGATEAFF.